This T cell receptor (beta chain) derives from a study of shared clonotypes between healthy human individuals. Positively selected for CCR7, the CD45RO-negative cells used as naive CD8 cells excluded terminally differentiated effector memory CD45RA+ cells. Per germline, CDR1 SEHNR and CDR2 FQNEAQ (reference sequence). This CDR3 has 15 residues. Trimming left V 4 bases short and J 2 bases short, with 15 bases between. General study findings and limits: Shared clonotypes across all four donors exceeded non-shared ones in generation probability.

Only in-frame clones appear in the TCRdb table, and some are missing; sequencing was by immunoSEQ multiplex PCR. The top ten hold 0.9% to 1.3% of the sample, which has just over 2,000,000 clones, roughly 94% seen once. A remark on this clone: Its antigen is unknown.

This TCR came from a man aged 18-30 years in good health. Sample: naive CD8+ T cells sorted from blood. The chain couples TRBV7-9 to TRBJ2-7; D uncertain. This chain's CDR3 is CASSSPHGSPYEQYF. CDR3 DNA: TGTGCCAGCAGCTCTCCCCACGGATCCCCCTACGAGCAGTACTTC.